The rows below give T cell receptor beta chains drawn from one sample of a study of CD4 T cells in relation to SARS-CoV-2 and coronaviruses. These receptors' targets are unknown. Libraries were prepared by immunoSEQ multiplex PCR; TCRdb keeps only in-frame clonotypes and omits some of them. The sample shows 23,000 or so clones, less than 80% of them seen only once. The sequencing sample was made of CD4+ T cells from PBMCs, cultured in vitro. All receptors come from a human donor in good health. Both conserved end residues are part of each CDR3. The order of the fields is J gene, CDR3 length, V gene, D gene, clone size, CDR3 protein, CDR3 DNA. A D gene is named only where the DNA matches it firmly. Size tells how often a clone was seen (once, few, many) or the class of an expanded clone, and some rows leave it out.

>TRBJ1-5|16|TRBV7-2|-|few
CASSLGGDVSNQPQHF
TGTGCCAGCAGCTTAGGAGGGGACGTGAGCAATCAGCCCCAGCATTTT
>TRBJ2-2|16|TRBV4-2|TRBD2|-
CASSQEVSGITGELFF
TGTGCCAGCAGCCAAGAGGTTAGCGGGATCACCGGGGAGCTGTTTTTT
>TRBJ1-5|14|TRBV6-2/TRBV6-3|TRBD1|-
CASSGQASNQPQHF
TGTGCCAGCAGTGGACAGGCTAGCAATCAGCCCCAGCATTTT
>TRBJ1-1|12|TRBV7-9|-|-
CASSLRASEAFF
TGTGCCAGCAGCTTAAGGGCCTCCGAAGCTTTCTTT
>TRBJ1-6|15|TRBV11-2|-|few
CASSLRGSYNSPLHF
TGTGCCAGCAGCTTGAGGGGTTCCTATAATTCACCCCTCCACTTT
>TRBJ2-1|16|TRBV3-1/TRBV3-2|TRBD2|-
CASSQYRGGAEREQFF
TGTGCCAGCAGCCAATACCGCGGGGGGGCCGAGCGGGAGCAGTTCTTC
>TRBJ2-7|16|TRBV3-1/TRBV3-2|-|once
CASSQDGVLSNYEQYF
TGTGCCAGCAGCCAAGACGGCGTACTATCCAACTACGAGCAGTACTTC
>TRBJ1-5|14|TRBV3-1/TRBV3-2|-|-
CASSQHRDGQPQHF
TGTGCCAGCAGCCAACACCGGGATGGTCAGCCCCAGCATTTT
>TRBJ2-1|16|TRBV27|TRBD1|few
CASSLMTGHSYNEQFF
TGTGCCAGCAGTTTGATGACAGGGCACTCCTACAATGAGCAGTTCTTC
>TRBJ2-3|15|TRBV5-1|TRBD1|few
CASSFGTGGTDTQYF
TGCGCCAGCAGCTTCGGGACAGGGGGCACAGATACGCAGTATTTT
>TRBJ1-2|20|TRBV7-6|-|-
CASSFLPKKTMTQRSYGYTF
TGTGCCAGCAGCTTTCTACCAAAAAAGACTATGACACAGAGAAGCTATGGCTACACCTTC
>TRBJ2-3|14|TRBV29-1|TRBD2|-
CSASRLAGDYTQYF
TGCAGCGCCTCCCGACTAGCGGGGGATTATACGCAGTATTTT
>TRBJ1-1|13|TRBV5-1|-|few
CASSLEGWTEAFF
TGCGCCAGCAGCTTGGAAGGGTGGACTGAAGCTTTCTTT
>TRBJ2-2|13|TRBV6-2/TRBV6-3|TRBD2|few
CASSDRGVGELFF
TGTGCCAGCAGCGATCGGGGGGTCGGGGAGCTGTTTTTT
>TRBJ2-1|17|TRBV3-1/TRBV3-2|-|-
CASSHDLRRSSYNEQFF
TGTGCCAGCAGCCATGACCTGAGGAGATCCTCCTACAATGAGCAGTTCTTC
>TRBJ2-1|15|TRBV4-2|-|-
CASSQGRGGYNEQFF
TGTGCCAGCAGCCAAGGCCGGGGAGGCTACAATGAGCAGTTCTTC
>TRBJ2-3|14|TRBV10-3|-|few
CAISAPREADTQYF
TGTGCCATCAGTGCCCCCAGGGAGGCAGATACGCAGTATTTT
>TRBJ2-1|19|TRBV11-2|TRBD2|-
CASSLTGRGAGRKDNEQFF
TGTGCCAGCAGCTTAACGGGGCGGGGGGCCGGCAGAAAGGACAATGAGCAGTTCTTC
>TRBJ2-2|18|TRBV3-1/TRBV3-2|-|few
CASSLADPQQGNTGELFF
TGTGCCAGCAGCCTCGCCGACCCGCAGCAGGGTAACACCGGGGAGCTGTTTTTT
>TRBJ1-2|13|TRBV19|-|-
CASSVNRVRGYTF
TGTGCCAGTAGTGTGAACAGGGTGCGGGGCTACACCTTC
>TRBJ2-3|14|TRBV28|-|-
CASSPGTNTDTQYF
TGTGCCAGCAGTCCCGGGACCAACACAGATACGCAGTATTTT
>TRBJ2-2|15|TRBV4-3|TRBD1|-
CASSFRDRGTGELFF
TGCGCCAGCAGCTTCCGGGACAGGGGCACCGGGGAGCTGTTTTTT
>TRBJ2-4|20|TRBV9|TRBD2|-
CASSLSSVAGGIGGKNIQYF
TGTGCCAGCAGCCTCAGCTCGGTAGCGGGAGGTATAGGGGGCAAAAACATTCAGTACTTC
>TRBJ2-7|16|TRBV4-1|TRBD1|-
CASSQGTGTGVYEQYF
TGCGCCAGCAGCCAAGGGACCGGGACAGGGGTTTACGAGCAGTACTTC
>TRBJ2-3|15|TRBV6-5|TRBD1|-
CASRATGQSTDTQYF
TGTGCCAGCAGGGCGACAGGGCAAAGCACAGATACGCAGTATTTT
>TRBJ2-1|16|TRBV19|-|-
CASSIEGGAPYNEQFF
TGTGCCAGTAGTATAGAGGGGGGGGCCCCCTACAATGAGCAGTTCTTC
>TRBJ2-1|15|TRBV9|TRBD2|-
CASSVASGSINEQFF
TGTGCCAGCAGCGTAGCTAGCGGGAGTATCAATGAGCAGTTCTTC
>TRBJ1-4|16|TRBV9|TRBD1|-
CASNKSPDRVIGKLFF
TGTGCCAGCAACAAGTCCCCGGACAGGGTAATCGGGAAACTGTTTTTT
>TRBJ2-2|15|TRBV5-8|-|-
CASSPPPANTGELFF
TGTGCCAGCAGCCCACCTCCCGCGAACACCGGGGAGCTGTTTTTT
>TRBJ1-5|13|TRBV7-8|-|few
CASSLTSNQPQHF
TGTGCCAGCAGCTTAACTAGCAATCAGCCCCAGCATTTT
>TRBJ2-2|15|TRBV7-2|-|once
CASSPDSRATGELFF
TGTGCCAGCAGCCCCGACAGCCGGGCTACCGGGGAGCTGTTTTTT
>TRBJ2-5|10|TRBV7-9|-|-
CASSRETQYF
TGTGCCAGCAGCCGTGAGACCCAGTACTTC
>TRBJ1-5|13|TRBV30|-|-
CAWSPDRGQPQHF
TGTGCCTGGAGTCCGGACAGAGGTCAGCCCCAGCATTTT
>TRBJ2-7|12|TRBV11-2|-|-
CASSLVGSEQYF
TGTGCCAGCAGCTTAGTCGGGTCCGAGCAGTACTTC
>TRBJ1-2|14|TRBV2|-|-
CASSEQGINYGYTF
TGTGCCAGCAGTGAACAGGGGATTAACTATGGCTACACCTTC